Presented here are 27 T cell receptor beta chains from one specimen sequenced in a study of shared clonotypes between healthy human individuals (TCRdb year 2020). To prepare the library, the immunoSEQ multiplex PCR assay was applied. The immuneACCESS repertoire file appears here via TCRdb, limited to in-frame rearrangements. These files lack a portion of the clones; in checked studies, under half of the deficit traces to unresolved V genes, and the cause of the others is not known. A total of about 1.1 million clones appear in this sample, about 80% of them only once. Together, the top ten hold 0.89% of the sample. Input material: memory CD4+ T cells from PBMCs. The cell subset or site label, as the study defines it: CD45RA-negative fraction. The source of these receptors is a man aged 18 to 29 in good health. Some clones in this sample may be carry-over from other donors' samples.

The chain recombines TRBV7-2 with TRBJ2-3, with 9 bases aligning to TRBD2. The V segment lost 4 bases and the J segment 4 bases; nucleotides outside the gene matches: 6. This CDR3 is built from 15 residues. Per germline, CDR1 SGHTA and CDR2 FQGNSA. The CDR3 region is CASSYQAGGSDTQYF. Written as DNA, the CDR3 is TGTGCCAGCAGCTACCAAGCGGGAGGTTCAGATACGCAGTATTTT.

The chain employs TRBV9 and TRBJ2-2; TRBD2 matches at 11 bases. V was clipped by 4 bases and J by 5 bases; unmatched bases: 10. The CDR3 totals 17 residues. Germline lookup yields CDR1 SGDLS and CDR2 YYNGEE. The CDR3 region is CASSPHLGLADTGELFF. Here the CDR3 DNA reads TGTGCCAGCAGCCCCCACTTGGGACTAGCGGATACCGGGGAGCTGTTTTTT.

This chain connects TRBV7-3 to TRBJ1-2; TRBD1 aligns across 8 bases. CDR3 length equals 12 residues. Germline CDR1 is SGHTA and CDR2 is FQGTGA. After removal of 4 bases from V and 7 bases from J, the junction contained 2 bases not matched to a gene. The CDR3 sequence is CASSYGQGGYTF. CDR3 bases: TGTGCCAGCAGCTACGGACAGGGTGGCTACACCTTC. The full variable domain, completed using reference TRBV7-3 and TRBJ1-2, is GAGVSQTPSNKVTEKGKYVELRCDPISGHTALYWYRQSLGQGPEFLIYFQGTGAADDSGLPNDRFFAVRPEGSVSTLKIQRTERGDSAVYLCASSYGQGGYTFGSGTRLTVV.

This chain joins TRBV4-2 and TRBJ2-7; possibly TRBD2 for D (5 bases). The CDR3 has 15 amino acids. The germline gives CDR1 LGHNA, CDR2 YNFKEQ. The ends were cut back, 1 base at V and 2 bases at J, with 12 bases in the middle. Here the CDR3 DNA reads TGTGCCAGCAGCCAAGGGGCGGAGGATCCCTACGAGCAGTACTTC. Amino acids: CASSQGAEDPYEQYF.

This chain links TRBV28 with TRBJ1-2; possible D gene TRBD1, 5 bases. The CDR3 spans 13 residues. Trimming stripped 5 bases from V and 8 bases from J, with 15 bases between. Germline CDR1 reads MDHEN; CDR2 reads SYDVKM. CDR3: CASSLGDRFGYTF. The DNA for the CDR3 is TGTGCCAGCAGTCTAGGGGACCGCTTCGGCTACACCTTC.

The J gene is TRBJ2-5, the V gene TRBV13; D is possibly TRBD1 (6 bases). Looked up from germline, CDR1 is PRHDT and CDR2 is FYEKMQ (reference sequence). CDR3 length: 15 amino acids. The V gene lost 5 bases and the J gene lost 4 bases, with 17 bases spanning the gap. This CDR3 is CASSRKQGPSETQYF. Written as DNA, the CDR3 is TGTGCCAGCAGCCGGAAACAGGGCCCTTCAGAGACCCAGTACTTC.

A note on this clone: The same CDR3 arises from other DNA sequences in this sample as well. This chain uses TRBV27 with TRBJ2-7; 9 bases align to TRBD1. The trim removed 5 bases at V and 4 bases at J, leaving 6 bases unmatched. The CDR3 is 14 residues long. Germline CDR1 is MNHEY and CDR2 is SMNVEV (reference sequence). CDR3 nucleotide sequence: TGTGCCAGCAGTCCCCGGGACAGGGTGTACGAGCAGTACTTC. Translated, it gives CASSPRDRVYEQYF.

The count of this clone is one. The chain has TRBV25-1 and TRBJ2-5; 9 nucleotides line up with TRBD1. The CDR3 is made up of 14 amino acids. Trimming took 6 bases from V and 2 from J; bases not matched to a gene: 4. CDR1 MGHDK and CDR2 SYGVNS come from the germline V gene. This CDR3 is CASRGTGWQETQYF. DNA for the CDR3: TGTGCCAGCAGGGGGACAGGGTGGCAAGAGACCCAGTACTTC.

The gene calls are TRBV5-1 and TRBJ2-2, with D tentatively TRBD2 (5 bases). The CDR3 runs 15 residues. The V gene lost 3 bases and the J gene lost 4 bases, with 13 bases spanning the gap. Looked up from germline, CDR1 is SGHRS and CDR2 is YFSETQ. CDR3 nucleotide sequence: TGCGCCAGCAGCTGGGCCGGGGTCGGCACCGGGGAGCTGTTTTTT. Protein: CASSWAGVGTGELFF. Looking up the rest from reference TRBV5-1 and TRBJ2-2 gives the full variable domain: KAGVTQTPRYLIKTRGQQVTLSCSPISGHRSVSWYQQTPGQGLQFLFEYFSETQRNKGNFPGRFSGRQFSNSRSEMNVSTLELGDSALYLCASSWAGVGTGELFFGEGSRLTVL.

This clone has just a few counts. V gene TRBV9 combines with J gene TRBJ2-2; D remains unclear. Trimming removed 0 bases from V and 6 bases from J, with 15 bases in between. Germline V CDR1 and CDR2: SGDLS, YYNGEE. The CDR3 consists of 16 residues. The CDR3 nucleotides read TGTGCCAGCAGCGTAGCGTCTAGAGCGTACGCCGGGGAGCTGTTTTTT. Residues: CASSVASRAYAGELFF.

The gene calls are TRBV6-6 and TRBJ1-1; TRBD1 might be the D (5 bases). There are 15 residues in the CDR3. Germline CDR1 is MNHNY and CDR2 is SVGAGI (reference sequence). The germline V and J ends were trimmed by 0 bases and 3 bases, with 11 bases remaining between them. The CDR3 DNA reads as TGTGCCAGCAGTTACTCGTCAGGGAGGGACACTGAAGCTTTCTTT. Translated, it gives CASSYSSGRDTEAFF.

This chain joins TRBV5-1 and TRBJ2-5; D perhaps matches TRBD1 (6 bases). Germline V gives CDR1 SGHRS, CDR2 YFSETQ. V dropped 0 bases and J dropped 5 bases, with 14 bases sitting between them. This CDR3 has 15 amino acids. CDR3: CASSLVGTRAETQYF. CDR3 nucleotide sequence: TGCGCCAGCAGCTTGGTCGGGACAAGGGCTGAGACCCAGTACTTC.

As regards this clone: Distinct nucleotide sequences in the sample also encode this CDR3. CDR3 loop: CASSPPGTGVGEQYF. CDR3 DNA sequence: TGTGCCAGCAGCCCTCCCGGGACAGGGGTGGGTGAGCAGTACTTC. This chain links TRBV7-9 with TRBJ2-7; TRBD1 matches 10 bases. The CDR3 is made up of 15 amino acids. The trim removed 5 bases at V and 7 bases at J, leaving 11 bases unmatched. Germline V gene sequence: CDR1 SEHNR, CDR2 FQNEAQ (reference sequence).

V gene TRBV5-1 combines with J gene TRBJ2-1; D ambiguous. CDR1 and CDR2 (germline): SGHRS, YFSETQ. The CDR3 covers 12 residues. The V gene lost 0 bases and the J gene lost 9 bases, with 7 bases spanning the gap. CDR3 protein: CASSLVGPEQFF. Here the CDR3 DNA reads TGCGCCAGCAGCTTGGTAGGACCTGAGCAGTTCTTC.

V is TRBV7-9 and J is TRBJ1-5; D gene uncertain. This CDR3 is built from 10 residues. With 8 bases removed from V and 9 bases from J, the gap between germline ends came to 8 bases. Germline CDR1 is SEHNR and CDR2 is FQNEAQ (reference sequence). CDR3 DNA: TGTGCCAGCGGAGAAGGGCCCCAGCATTTT. This sequence encodes CASGEGPQHF.

DNA for the CDR3: TGTGCCAGCAGTATACAGGGAAATACTGAAGCTTTCTTT. This translates into CASSIQGNTEAFF. This rearrangement joins TRBV6-5 to TRBJ1-1; D is perhaps TRBD1 (6 bases). V shed 5 bases and J shed 5 bases, with 12 bases lying between them. Germline V CDR1 and CDR2: MNHEY, SVGAGI. The CDR3 contains 13 residues.

In nucleotides, the CDR3 is TGTGCCAGCAGCGTAGGAGCTGGACTAGCGGGGGGGACAGATACGCAGTATTTT. This codes for CASSVGAGLAGGTDTQYF. This sequence joins TRBV9 and TRBJ2-3, with 15 bases identical to TRBD2. J was trimmed by 3 bases and V by 0 bases; bases with no gene match: 5. This CDR3 region has 18 residues. From germline, CDR1 is SGDLS and CDR2 YYNGEE.

The CDR3 DNA follows: TGTGCCATCAACATTGGACAACCTAGCACAGATACGCAGTATTTT. Protein sequence: CAINIGQPSTDTQYF. The chain couples TRBV10-3 to TRBJ2-3; a possible D gene is TRBD1 (5 bases). This CDR3 is 15 amino acids long. Trimming cost V 7 bases and J 0 bases, with 14 bases left between them. Germline V gene sequence: CDR1 ENHRY, CDR2 SYGVKD.

This chain connects TRBV6-1 to TRBJ1-2; D unresolved. This CDR3 is built from 14 residues. Germline V gene data show CDR1 as MNHNS and CDR2 as SASEGT. The V gene lost 7 bases and the J gene lost 2 bases, with 14 bases spanning the gap. The chain's CDR3 is CASIKDPPNYGYTF. The CDR3, as DNA: TGTGCCAGCATTAAAGACCCTCCGAACTATGGCTACACCTTC.

The rearrangement uses TRBV5-6 and TRBJ1-1, with 9 bases fitting TRBD1. Unmatched junction bases numbered 4, after V lost 6 bases and J lost 1 base. Germline CDR1 is SGHDT and CDR2 is YYEEEE. The CDR3 loop spans 14 amino acids. The CDR3 DNA follows: TGTGCCAGCACCGAGACAGGGGGGAACACTGAAGCTTTCTTT. Amino acids: CASTETGGNTEAFF.

The genes are TRBV16 and TRBJ2-1, with a possible D match to TRBD2 (5 bases). Trimming shortened V by 0 bases and J by 4 bases, and 7 bases separated the two germline ends. CDR1 is KGHSY, CDR2 FQNENV, per germline. CDR3 length: 14 residues. CDR3 amino acids: CASSQSGVYNEQFF. In nucleotides, the CDR3 is TGTGCCAGCAGCCAATCGGGAGTTTACAATGAGCAGTTCTTC. The variable domain in full, with the rest retrieved from reference TRBV16 and TRBJ2-1, is GEEVAQTPKHLVRGEGQKAKLYCAPIKGHSYVFWYQQVLKNEFKFLISFQNENVFDETGMPKERFSAKCLPNSPCSLEIQATKLEDSAVYFCASSQSGVYNEQFFGPGTRLTVL.

On this clone: This specimen includes other DNA sequences encoding the same CDR3. This chain links TRBV30 with TRBJ2-3, with unresolved D. Germline V lookup: CDR1 GTSNPN, CDR2 SVGIG (reference sequence). The CDR3 sequence is 12 residues long. V shed 0 bases and J shed 3 bases, with 4 bases lying between them. The CDR3 sequence: CAWSVSTDTQYF. The CDR3 nucleotides are TGTGCCTGGAGTGTATCGACAGATACGCAGTATTTT.

J is TRBJ1-2 and V is TRBV6-5; 7 bases match TRBD1. CDR1 and CDR2 (germline): MNHEY, SVGAGI. Losses at the gene ends were 7 bases for V and 8 bases for J; bases not matched to a gene: 7. The CDR3 contains 12 residues. The DNA of the CDR3 is TGTGCCAGCACCAACAGGGGTTCCGGCTACACCTTC. Translated: CASTNRGSGYTF.

The chain employs TRBV2 and TRBJ2-7, with D perhaps matching TRBD1 (5 bases). The CDR3 extends over 12 amino acids. The V end lost 6 bases, the J end lost 5 bases, and 11 bases lay between the germline ends. The germline gives CDR1 SNHLY, CDR2 FYNNEI. CDR3 in DNA: TGTGCCAGCAGCTACCAGGGCCACGAGCAGTACTTC. Residues: CASSYQGHEQYF.

The chain couples TRBV5-4 to TRBJ2-2; D is perhaps TRBD1 (5 bases). Germline loops: CDR1 SGHNT, CDR2 YYREEE (reference sequence). The CDR3 is made up of 13 amino acids. Trimming took 5 bases from V and 6 from J, leaving 11 bases between them. The CDR3 is CASRQYRSGELFF. The CDR3 nucleotides are TGTGCCAGCAGGCAGTACAGGTCCGGGGAGCTGTTTTTT.

Notes on this clone: An end of the junction does not agree with germline; a read error may underlie this. This chain links TRBV9 with TRBJ1-1; D gene unclear. Germline V lookup: CDR1 SGDLS, CDR2 YYNGEE. CDR3 size: 9 residues. CDR3 sequence: CASSVARSF. The CDR3 bases are TGTGCCAGCAGCGTAGCCCGCAGTTTT.

This chain connects TRBV20-1 to TRBJ2-7; no clear D. This CDR3 comprises 11 residues. CDR1 is DFQATT and CDR2 is SNEGSKA in the germline V gene (reference sequence). Trimming cost V 5 bases and J 7 bases, with 12 bases left between them. CDR3 in DNA: TGCAGTGCTGAACCCGGGTGGGAGCAGTACTTC. Its translation: CSAEPGWEQYF.